This T cell receptor beta chain originates from a study of blood T cell repertoires in COVID-19 (dated by TCRdb to between 2020 and 2021). About the investigation overall: Collaborator samples came from the United States, Italy and Spain and covered acute and convalescent phases of COVID-19. The prospective study material was composed of cDNA or gDNA derived from T cells, B-cell-depleted T cells, or PBMCs. Deeply sampled blood TCRbeta repertoires from subjects exposed to, actively infected with, or recovered from COVID-19 were included in the dataset. The repertoires were made available in a free public database intended to serve as a resource for research on the immune response to SARS-CoV-2. Samples came from the ongoing ImmuneRACE study (first 160 participants) plus 1,254 subjects from 6 global collaborators. The sample metadata nearly always contained a de-identified subject ID, COVID-19 status, age in years and sex. Where available, HLA class I and class II types were taken from metadata supplied by the sample provider and were not determined by assay-based typing. Results the study describes overall, beyond this receptor: The quantity of clinical and demographic metadata differed by source and by participant and was supplied without curation.

Each collaborating institution followed its own protocols to collect whole blood in K2EDTA tubes. Collaborator samples were shipped for TCRbeta analysis as frozen whole blood, isolated PBMCs, or DNA extracted from either sample type. Worth noting for this clone: Its recognized antigen is unknown. The record has no base qualities; no much larger clone is one base away.

Here V drops 6 bases and J drops 4 bases, and the junction holds 9 bases not matched to any gene. CDR1 and CDR2, looked up from the germline V gene, are SQVTM and ANQGSEA. The CDR3 runs 14 residues from the cysteine to the phenylalanine. Of the read, only the CDR3 DNA is kept; its 42 bases are in frame from base 1. TCRbeta CDR3 regions were amplified from genomic DNA by means of the immunoSEQ Assay, a bias-controlled multiplex PCR. The authors processed their data as follows. The number of nucleated cells in each sample was estimated by amplification of reference gene primers within the assay. To quantify the absolute abundance of each unique TCRbeta CDR3 rearrangement, sequence reads were collapsed and filtered. Productive Simpson clonality was computed per sample as the square root of Simpson's diversity index over productive rearrangements. The table comes from immuneACCESS by way of TCRdb, which keeps in-frame sequences with V and J called. Part of the clones is missing from these tables; in studies checked, under half for an unresolved V gene and the rest for unknown reasons. The V and J calls and clone size were taken over from that table, and D and trimming were inferred from the DNA. The table for this sample lists approximately 110,000 clones; around 79% of them were counted only once. The ten largest clones capture 20% to 25% of the sample.

Sequencing was carried out using peripheral blood. The TCR sequence derives from a man between 65 and 85 years old with active or convalescent COVID-19. The V and J genes are TRBV29-1 and TRBJ2-1, and TRBD1 aligns with 7 junction nucleotides. The CDR3: CSVPDRRLYNEQFF. The bases are TGCAGCGTCCCGGACAGGCGCCTTTACAATGAGCAGTTCTTC.